This entry lists 17 T cell receptor beta chains sequenced from one sample in a study of T cell responses to AZD1222 COVID-19 vaccine. Clones were read by immunoSEQ multiplex PCR, and TCRdb kept only the in-frame ones, dropping some. The sample consists of 130,000 to 150,000 clones, approximately 86% of them appearing once. The sequencing used peripheral blood, collected 28 days after the second AZD1222 dose. These receptors were collected from an adult who received the AZD1222 COVID-19 vaccine.

This clone occurred a few times. V gene TRBV6-4 combines with J gene TRBJ1-1; the match to TRBD1 covers 8 bases. The CDR3 runs 13 residues. CDR1 is MRHNA and CDR2 is SNTAGT in the germline V gene. V was clipped by 7 bases and J by 4 bases; unmatched bases: 5. The CDR3 region is CASKGTGGTEAFF. The CDR3 DNA is TGTGCCAGCAAAGGGACAGGCGGCACTGAAGCTTTCTTT.

The chain employs TRBV6-5 and TRBJ1-5; no firm D call. CDR1 and CDR2 (germline): MNHEY, SVGAGI. Trimming pared 7 bases from V and 1 base from J, leaving 5 bases between. The CDR3 has 12 amino acids. The CDR3 spells CASNGSNQPQHF. Written as DNA, the CDR3 is TGTGCCAGCAACGGAAGCAATCAGCCCCAGCATTTT.

The J gene is TRBJ1-4, the V gene TRBV5-8; TRBD1 aligns across 8 bases. This CDR3 comprises 16 residues. CDR1 is SGHTS and CDR2 is YDEGEE in the germline V gene. V lost 4 bases and J lost 4; bases outside the gene matches: 9. The CDR3 DNA is TGTGCCAGCAGCCTAGGCCGGGACAGGATTAATGAAAAACTGTTTTTT. It is translated as CASSLGRDRINEKLFF.

The V gene is TRBV6-5, the J gene TRBJ1-2, with 8 bases identical to TRBD1. V shed 7 bases, J shed 8 bases, and the junction held 12 bases outside the gene matches. The length of the CDR3 is 14 residues. The germline CDR1 and CDR2 sequences are MNHEY and SVGAGI. This chain's CDR3 is CASTPTGESRGYTF. CDR3 nucleotides: TGTGCCAGCACCCCGACAGGGGAATCACGAGGCTACACCTTC.

The J gene is TRBJ1-5, the V gene TRBV27, with 7 bases lining up with TRBD1. Trimming removed 3 bases from V and 7 bases from J; junction bases left unmatched: 12. The V gene's germline CDR1 is MNHEY and CDR2 SMNVEV (reference sequence). The CDR3 is made up of 16 amino acids. In DNA form, the CDR3 reads TGTGCCAGCAGTTTGCGTGGACAGGTTCTCTGGCAGCCCCAGCATTTT. Translation gives CASSLRGQVLWQPQHF.

This rearrangement joins TRBV27 to TRBJ2-2; TRBD1 matches 8 bases. This CDR3 comprises 14 residues. Trimming cost V 2 bases and J 7 bases; bases outside gene matches: 3. Per germline, CDR1 MNHEY and CDR2 SMNVEV (reference sequence). The CDR3 coding sequence is TGTGCCAGCAGTTTAAGGGACAGGATCGGGGAGCTGTTTTTT. This sequence encodes CASSLRDRIGELFF.

The chain couples TRBV7-8 to TRBJ2-3; 10 bases agree with TRBD2. This CDR3 spans 16 amino acids. The germline V gene encodes CDR1 SGHVS and CDR2 FQNEAQ. Unmatched junction bases numbered 9, after V lost 5 bases and J lost 4 bases. The CDR3: CASSPASGSFADTQYF. The CDR3 nucleotides are TGTGCCAGCAGCCCCGCTAGCGGGAGTTTTGCAGATACGCAGTATTTT. Full variable domain (missing parts from reference TRBV7-8 and TRBJ2-3): GAGVSQSPRYKVAKRGQDVALRCDPISGHVSLFWYQQALGQGPEFLTYFQNEAQLDKSGLPSDRFFAERPEGSVSTLKIQRTQQEDSAVYLCASSPASGSFADTQYFGPGTRLTVL.

This clone was detected once. The J gene is TRBJ1-5, the V gene TRBV30; D is unclear. This CDR3 is 13 amino acids long. Germline V CDR1 and CDR2: GTSNPN, SVGIG (reference sequence). The V end was cut by 1 base, the J end by 7 bases, with 11 bases between. The CDR3 bases are TGTGCCTGGAGTGAGGACGGGGAACAGCCCCAGCATTTT. Residues: CAWSEDGEQPQHF.

The chain has TRBV6-5 and TRBJ2-7; 9 nucleotides match TRBD1. The CDR3 consists of 13 residues. The V gene end was trimmed by 7 bases and the J gene end by 3 bases; junction bases not matched to a gene: 4. Germline-derived CDR1 and CDR2 are MNHEY and SVGAGI. The CDR3, as DNA: TGTGCCAGCACGGACAGGGGAAGCTACGAGCAGTACTTC. Translating gives CASTDRGSYEQYF.

The chain recombines TRBV19 with TRBJ2-7; TRBD1 is a possible D gene (6 bases). There are 15 residues in the CDR3. CDR1 and CDR2 (germline): LNHDA, SQIVND (reference sequence). V shed 7 bases and J shed 3 bases, with 19 bases lying between them. The CDR3 here is CASITRGQFRYEQYF. The CDR3 bases are TGTGCCAGTATCACCAGAGGACAGTTTCGCTACGAGCAGTACTTC.

The rearrangement links TRBV30 to TRBJ1-6; unclear D gene. Deletions cut 3 bases from V and 4 bases from J, with 22 bases between. Germline-derived CDR1 and CDR2 are GTSNPN and SVGIG (reference sequence). This CDR3 comprises 18 residues. The CDR3 DNA is TGTGCCTGGAGACAAGGGTTCGGTACGGCTGTATATAATTCACCCCTCCACTTT. Translated: CAWRQGFGTAVYNSPLHF. The whole variable domain, filled in from reference TRBV30 and TRBJ1-6, reads SQTIHQWPATLVQPVGSPLSLECTVEGTSNPNLYWYRQAAGRGLQLLFYSVGIGQISSEVPQNLSASRPQDRQFILSSKKLLLSDSGFYLCAWRQGFGTAVYNSPLHFGNGTRLTVT.

The V call is TRBV6-5, the J call TRBJ1-6, with a tentative D call TRBD1 (5 bases). Germline V lookup: CDR1 MNHEY, CDR2 SVGAGI. The V end lost 5 bases, the J end lost 5 bases, and 13 bases lay between the germline ends. This CDR3 is 15 amino acids long. The CDR3, as DNA: TGTGCCAGCAGTAGGGGCGGGCGGAATAATTCACCCCTCCACTTT. Protein sequence: CASSRGGRNNSPLHF.

The chain recombines TRBV5-1 with TRBJ2-1; D may be TRBD1 (6 bases). V was pared by 5 bases and J by 5 bases, with 11 bases between. Germline V gene lookup returns CDR1 SGHRS and CDR2 YFSETQ. This CDR3 has 13 amino acids. The CDR3 nucleotides are TGCGCCAGCAGAACCGGACAGAACAATGAGCAGTTCTTC. Translating gives CASRTGQNNEQFF.

This clone has a single count. The rearrangement links TRBV5-6 to TRBJ2-2; 7 positions agree with TRBD1. CDR1 and CDR2 from the germline V gene are SGHDT and YYEEEE. V lost 0 bases, J lost 1 base, and 6 bases stayed unmatched. This CDR3 has 17 residues. The chain's CDR3 is CASSLDSWTGNTGELFF. The DNA for the CDR3 is TGTGCCAGCAGCTTGGATTCCTGGACAGGGAACACCGGGGAGCTGTTTTTT.

The rearrangement links TRBV11-2 to TRBJ2-3; 9 bases align to TRBD2. CDR3 length: 16 amino acids. Germline CDR1 reads SGHAT; CDR2 reads FQNNGV. V dropped 1 base and J dropped 2; count of bases not matched to a gene: 4. The CDR3 sequence is CASSLGPSGVTDTQYF. The DNA for the CDR3 is TGTGCCAGCAGCTTAGGCCCTAGCGGGGTCACAGATACGCAGTATTTT.

The chain couples TRBV10-3 to TRBJ1-3; the D is unclear. The germline CDR1 and CDR2 sequences are ENHRY and SYGVKD. Between the trimmed V and J ends, which lost 0 bases and 1 base, there was a span of 13 bases. This CDR3 comprises 17 residues. The CDR3 bases are TGTGCCATCAGTGAGTCCACCGGGCTCGCATCTGGAAACACCATATATTTT. It encodes CAISESTGLASGNTIYF.

The rearrangement links TRBV7-9 to TRBJ2-2; 8 positions agree with TRBD2. Germline trimming cut 1 base from V and 5 bases from J; bases unmatched to any gene: 6. The germline CDR1 and CDR2 sequences are SEHNR and FQNEAQ (reference sequence). The CDR3 sequence is 16 residues long. For the CDR3, the DNA is TGTGCCAGCAGCTTAGAAGCGGGAGCGAGGACCGGGGAGCTGTTTTTT. Its translation: CASSLEAGARTGELFF.